This TCR beta chain appears in the sequencing data of a study of cytomegalovirus exposure and HLA in healthy donors. Researchers ran the PCR with 60 Vbeta and 13 Jbeta primers. Libraries were prepared by immunoSEQ multiplex PCR; TCRdb keeps only in-frame clonotypes and omits some of them. Among about 150,000 clones listed, about 79% were seen once. This CDR3 has 13 residues. Germline V gene lookup returns CDR1 SGHTA and CDR2 FQGNSA. The trim removed 4 bases at V and 9 bases at J, leaving 6 bases unmatched. Concerning this clone: Its antigen remains unidentified.

Overall study results and limits: In a later analysis, an Asian-associated ancestry cluster reportedly showed fewer N-insertions than the roughly 710-donor mean. V- and J-gene trimming in TCR beta was tied to a missense DCLRE1C variant by an analysis performed later. In vitro checks showed that a few CMV-associated chains really do target CMV antigens.

Donors likely had unrecorded immune exposures despite being nominally healthy when sampled. The chain links TRBV7-2 to TRBJ2-1; 7 nucleotides align to TRBD1. Sequencing was carried out using PBMCs. This clonotype originated in a female donor in good health and CMV-seropositive. CDR3 in amino acids: CASSWTGASEQFF. Written as DNA, the CDR3 is TGTGCCAGCAGCTGGACAGGTGCCAGTGAGCAGTTCTTC.